Listed below are T cell receptor beta chains from one sample, sequenced in a study of radiation and T cells in renal cell carcinoma. Sequencing used immunoSEQ multiplex PCR; TCRdb keeps in-frame clones, though not all of them. In the table there are 94,000 or so clones, 82% of which are singletons. This specimen was blood, taken from a patient whose treatment included radiotherapy and nephrectomy. All receptors derive from a man aged 55 to 70 with renal cell carcinoma. The CDR3 runs from the conserved cysteine through the conserved F or W. Each record gives: D gene, CDR3 length, V gene, J gene, clone size, CDR3 DNA, CDR3 protein. A D gene is named only where the DNA matches it firmly. Clone size is stated in some rows and not others, as once, few, many or a class when expanded.

TRBD1	16	TRBV19	TRBJ2-3	-	TGTGCCAGTAGTAAGGGACAGTCCTGGGGCACAGATACGCAGTATTTT	CASSKGQSWGTDTQYF
TRBD1	14	TRBV28	TRBJ1-1	medium-sized	TGTGCCAGCAGTTGGGGACAGGTGGGAACTGAAGCTTTCTTT	CASSWGQVGTEAFF
-	14	TRBV5-1	TRBJ1-1	-	TGCGCCAGCAGCTTGCAGGCGGTCAACACTGAAGCTTTCTTT	CASSLQAVNTEAFF
TRBD2	16	TRBV4-1	TRBJ2-7	-	TGCGCCAGCAGCCAAGTGGCCGGGACTAACCACTACGAGCAGTACTTC	CASSQVAGTNHYEQYF
TRBD1	16	TRBV7-8	TRBJ2-5	-	TGTGCCAGCAGCTTTAGCTGGACAGGGGGGAGGGAGACCCAGTACTTC	CASSFSWTGGRETQYF
TRBD2	17	TRBV19	TRBJ2-3	-	TGTGCCAGTAGTATTAGGCGGTTTAGCGGGGGCACAGATACGCAGTATTTT	CASSIRRFSGGTDTQYF
TRBD2	18	TRBV19	TRBJ2-1	-	TGTGCCAGTAGTTTCGGGACTAGCGGGAGCTCATACTACAATGAGCAGTTCTTC	CASSFGTSGSSYYNEQFF
-	14	TRBV25-1	TRBJ1-4	-	TGTGCCAGCAGCGAGACAGCGTTTGGGGAAAAACTGTTTTTT	CASSETAFGEKLFF
-	13	TRBV27	TRBJ1-1	-	TGTGCCAGCAGTCGGCACGAACCCCCTGAAGCTTTCTTT	CASSRHEPPEAFF
-	16	TRBV9	TRBJ2-1	-	TGTGCCAGCAGCGTAGAACCGACCCTATCCTACAATGAGCAGTTCTTC	CASSVEPTLSYNEQFF
-	11	TRBV29-1	TRBJ2-7	-	TGCAGCGTTGAAGTATCACAGAAGCAGTACTTC	CSVEVSQKQYF
TRBD2	15	TRBV29-1	TRBJ2-1	-	TGCAGCGTGGAAGATCTAGCGGGAGTTGGAAATGAGCAGTTCTTC	CSVEDLAGVGNEQFF
-	14	TRBV19	TRBJ2-3	-	TGTGCCAGTACCGGAGGACTATACACAGATACGCAGTATTTT	CASTGGLYTDTQYF
-	14	TRBV19	TRBJ2-7	-	TGTGTCCTAAATTGGGACACGGGGTGGTACGAGCAGTACTTC	CVLNWDTGWYEQYF
-	15	TRBV11-3	TRBJ2-5	-	TGTGCCAGCAGCTTAGGAGGTCAGCTCCAAGAGACCCAGTACTTC	CASSLGGQLQETQYF
TRBD1	13	TRBV5-1	TRBJ1-2	-	TGCGCCACCGCGACAGGGACTAACTATGGCTACACCTTC	CATATGTNYGYTF
TRBD1	14	TRBV6-1	TRBJ2-1	-	TGTGCCAGTCTCGCGGGACAGGGTTACAATGAGCAGTTCTTC	CASLAGQGYNEQFF
-	15	TRBV18	TRBJ2-5	-	TGTGCCAGCTCCCCCCCGGACGTCTCCCAAGAGACCCAGTACTTC	CASSPPDVSQETQYF
TRBD1	17	TRBV7-9	TRBJ2-7	once	TGTGCCAGCAGCCCCCACCGCCGGGACAGGGGGTTTTACGAGCAGTACTTC	CASSPHRRDRGFYEQYF
TRBD1	13	TRBV2	TRBJ1-1	once	TGTGCCAGCTGTACAGGGGGAGGGACTGAAGCTTTCTTT	CASCTGGGTEAFF
-	14	TRBV19	TRBJ2-7	-	TGTGCCAGTAGCGGAAGGGACTCCCCCTACGAGCAGTACTTC	CASSGRDSPYEQYF
-	12	TRBV29-1	TRBJ2-3	-	TGCAGCGGACAGGCAGGAGCAGATACGCAGTATTTT	CSGQAGADTQYF
-	13	TRBV4-3	TRBJ2-7	-	TGCGCCAGCAGCCAGGCCCTAAGATACGAGCAGTACTTC	CASSQALRYEQYF
-	14	TRBV5-1	TRBJ2-5	-	TGCGCCAGCAGCTTGGACAGGGGAGGAGAGACCCAGTACTTC	CASSLDRGGETQYF
-	15	TRBV7-2	TRBJ2-7	-	TGTGCCAGCAGCTTAGGTAGATCGGGGGTTGACGAGCAGTACTTC	CASSLGRSGVDEQYF
-	13	TRBV11-2	TRBJ2-5	-	TGTGCCAGCAGCTCCGGGACACGGGAGACCCAGTACTTC	CASSSGTRETQYF
-	14	TRBV19	TRBJ2-5	-	TGTGCCAGTAGTACACCCGGGACGGAAGAGACCCAGTACTTC	CASSTPGTEETQYF
-	13	TRBV5-4	TRBJ2-7	-	TGTGCCAGCAGCTTGGAGGCAGACTACGAGCAGTACTTC	CASSLEADYEQYF
TRBD1	15	TRBV6-5	TRBJ1-2	once	TGTGCCAGCAGTACTAAAAGACAGGGGTACTATGGCTACACCTTC	CASSTKRQGYYGYTF
TRBD2	16	TRBV4-1	TRBJ2-5	-	TGCGCCAGCAGCCTGGGGACTAGCGGGAGGTATGAGACCCAGTACTTC	CASSLGTSGRYETQYF
TRBD1	14	TRBV27	TRBJ2-7	-	TGTGCCAGCAGTTCATCCGGGACAGTGTACGAGCAGTACTTC	CASSSSGTVYEQYF
TRBD1	16	TRBV2	TRBJ1-1	-	TGTGCCAGCAGGGCACCCGGGACAGGGGAAGGCACTGAAGCTTTCTTT	CASRAPGTGEGTEAFF